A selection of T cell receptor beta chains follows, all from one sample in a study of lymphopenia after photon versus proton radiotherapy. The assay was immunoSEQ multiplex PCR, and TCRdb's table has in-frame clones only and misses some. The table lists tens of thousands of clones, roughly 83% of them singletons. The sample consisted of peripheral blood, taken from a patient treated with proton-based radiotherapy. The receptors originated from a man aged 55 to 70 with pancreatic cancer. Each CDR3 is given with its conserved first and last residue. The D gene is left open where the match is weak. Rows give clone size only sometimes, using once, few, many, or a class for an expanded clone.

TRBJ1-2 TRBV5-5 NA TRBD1 TGTGCCAGCAGCTTACAGGGGTACTATGGCTACACCTTC CASSLQGYYGYTF
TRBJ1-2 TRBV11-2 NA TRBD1 TGTGCCAGCAGCCCTCAGGGGGCTGGTGGCTACACCTTC CASSPQGAGGYTF
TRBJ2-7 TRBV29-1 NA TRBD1 TGCAGCGTAGGACAGGCCCAGTCTACTTTCTACGAGCAGTACTTC CSVGQAQSTFYEQYF
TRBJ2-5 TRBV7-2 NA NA TGTGCCAGCAGCTCCGGCTGGACGGAGACCCAGTACTTC CASSSGWTETQYF
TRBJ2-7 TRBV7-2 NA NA TGTGCCAGCAGCTCTTTAAGGGTCGAGCAGTACTTC CASSSLRVEQYF
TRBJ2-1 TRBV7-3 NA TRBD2 TGTGCCAGCAGCTTTAATAGCGGGAGCACCTACAATGAGCAGTTCTTC CASSFNSGSTYNEQFF
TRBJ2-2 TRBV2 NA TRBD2 TGTGCCAGCAGGGAGACTAGCGGGAGGGCCGGGGAGCTGTTTTTT CASRETSGRAGELFF
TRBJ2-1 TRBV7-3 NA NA TGTGCCAGCAGCCCCGACAGAAGCTACAATGAGCAGTTCTTC CASSPDRSYNEQFF
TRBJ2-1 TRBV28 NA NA TGTGCCAGCAGTTCGTCCGGGGGCTCCTACAATGAGCAGTTCTTC CASSSSGGSYNEQFF
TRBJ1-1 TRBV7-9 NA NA TGTGCCAGCAGCTTTGATCGGTGGGGATCGAACACTGAAGCTTTCTTT CASSFDRWGSNTEAFF
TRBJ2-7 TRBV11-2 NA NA TGTGCCAGCAGCCCTAGGGCAGACTCATCCTACGAGCAGTACTTC CASSPRADSSYEQYF
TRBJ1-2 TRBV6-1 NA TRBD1 TGTGCCAGCAGCGGACAGGCGAGCGGCTACACCTTC CASSGQASGYTF
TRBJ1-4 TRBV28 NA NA TGTGCCAGCAAGAACGGTTACAGGAATGAAAAACTGTTTTTT CASKNGYRNEKLFF
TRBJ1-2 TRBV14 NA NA TGTGCCAGCAGCCCTACTAACAGGGCGCGTGGCTACACCTTC CASSPTNRARGYTF
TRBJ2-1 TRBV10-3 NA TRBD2 TGTGCCATCAGTGAGTCCCCACTAGCGGGAGTGGGTAATGAGCAGTTCTTC CAISESPLAGVGNEQFF
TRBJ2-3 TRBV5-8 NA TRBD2 TGTGCCAGCAGCGCCGGGGGGAGGGTGGATACGCAGTATTTT CASSAGGRVDTQYF
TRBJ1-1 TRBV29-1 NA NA TGCAGCGTTGGAAGTGAAGCTTTCTTT CSVGSEAFF
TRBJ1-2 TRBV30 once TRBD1 TGTGCCTCAAATACTCCGACAGGGGGCCAGGGTGGCTACACCTTC CASNTPTGGQGGYTF
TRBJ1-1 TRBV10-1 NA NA TGCGCCAGCAGTGAGTCGGGGGGGGCATTTCTAAAAGCTTTCTTT CASSESGGAFLKAFF
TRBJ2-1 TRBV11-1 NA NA TGTGCCAGCAGCCCCCGGGACTTAACATACAATGAGCAGTTCTTC CASSPRDLTYNEQFF
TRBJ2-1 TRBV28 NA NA TGTGCCAGCAGTTTAATCGGGATCAACTTCCACAATGAGCAGTTCTTC CASSLIGINFHNEQFF
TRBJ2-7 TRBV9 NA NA TGTGCCAGCAGCGTTGCCGTGGGAACCTACGAGCAGTACTTC CASSVAVGTYEQYF
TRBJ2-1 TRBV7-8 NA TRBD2 TGTGCCAGCAGCCAGGCGACTAGCGGGAGCGATGAGCAGTTCTTC CASSQATSGSDEQFF
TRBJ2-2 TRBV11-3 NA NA TGTGCCAGCAGCTTAGGTACTAGCGGGGAGCTGTTTTTT CASSLGTSGELFF
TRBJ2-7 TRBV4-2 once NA TGTGCCAGCAGTACCAGCCCCTCCGCTGGTCATCCCTCCTACGAGCAGTACTTC CASSTSPSAGHPSYEQYF
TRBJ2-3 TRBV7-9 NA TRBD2 TGTGCCAGCAGCGGACTAGCGGGAATAACAGATACGCAGTATTTT CASSGLAGITDTQYF
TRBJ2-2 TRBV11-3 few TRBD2 TGTGCCAGCAGCTTTCGCGGGAGGGACGGGGAGCTGTTTTTT CASSFRGRDGELFF
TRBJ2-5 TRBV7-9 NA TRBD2 TGTGCCAGCCCCCCGGCTAGGCTAGCGGGGTTCCAAGAGACCCAGTACTTC CASPPARLAGFQETQYF
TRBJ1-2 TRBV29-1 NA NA TGCAGCGTTGAGGGCGGGAACGATAACTATGGCTACACCTTC CSVEGGNDNYGYTF
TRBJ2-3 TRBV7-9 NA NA TGTGCCAGCAGCTTAGTCGGCGGGATAGGGGCAGATACGCAGTATTTT CASSLVGGIGADTQYF
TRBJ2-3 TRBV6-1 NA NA TGTGCCAGCAGTGTCGCCGCAAATACGCAGTATTTT CASSVAANTQYF
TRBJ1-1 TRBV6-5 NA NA TGTGCCAGCAGTTACGAGGGGAACACTGAAGCTTTCTTT CASSYEGNTEAFF
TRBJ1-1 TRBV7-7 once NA TGTGCTAGCAGCTCCGGACGGAACACTGAAGCTTTCTTT CASSSGRNTEAFF
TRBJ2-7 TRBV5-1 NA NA TGCGCCAGCAGCTCCCAGACTAGTAACTACGAGCAGTACTTC CASSSQTSNYEQYF
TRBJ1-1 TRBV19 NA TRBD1 TGTGCCAGTAGCCACGGACAGGGGCGCCATGAAGCTTTCTTT CASSHGQGRHEAFF
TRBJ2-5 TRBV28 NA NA TGTGCCACCTCGGGGGCTAGCGGTGGTTTGGCCCAGTACTTC CATSGASGGLAQYF
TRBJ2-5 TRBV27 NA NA TGTGCCAGCAGTCCAATCTACCAAGAGACCCAGTACTTC CASSPIYQETQYF
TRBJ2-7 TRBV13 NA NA TGTGCCAGCCGACACCTGGGCAGGGACGAGCAGTACTTC CASRHLGRDEQYF
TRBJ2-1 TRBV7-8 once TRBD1 TGTGCCAGCAGCGTCGGGACAGTCCGCTACAATGAGCAGTTCTTC CASSVGTVRYNEQFF
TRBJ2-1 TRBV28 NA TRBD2 TGTGCCAGCAGTCTAGGACTAGCGGGGAACAATGAGCAGTTCTTC CASSLGLAGNNEQFF
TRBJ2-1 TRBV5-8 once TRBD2 TGTGCCAGCAGCTTGGAGTCTAGCGGGAGCGGTGAGCAGTTCTTC CASSLESSGSGEQFF
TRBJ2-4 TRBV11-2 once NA TGTGCCAGCAGCTTATCCGGCTGGGGATTGACCAAAAACATTCAGTACTTC CASSLSGWGLTKNIQYF
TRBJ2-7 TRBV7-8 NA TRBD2 TGTGCCAGCAGCTCCGGGAGGTCCGCCTACGAGCAGTACTTC CASSSGRSAYEQYF
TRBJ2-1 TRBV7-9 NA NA TGTGCCAGCAGCCAGAAATGGGGAATTAGATCCTACAATGAGCAGTTCTTC CASSQKWGIRSYNEQFF
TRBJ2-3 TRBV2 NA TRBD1 TGTGCCAGCAGACCCACCGGGACAGGTCTGCAAAACACAGATACGCAGTATTTT CASRPTGTGLQNTDTQYF
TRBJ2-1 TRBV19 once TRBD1 TGTGCCAGTAGTATGATGGGACAGGGCTACAATGAGCAGTTCTTC CASSMMGQGYNEQFF
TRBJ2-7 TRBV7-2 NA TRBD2 TGTGCCAGCAGCGACGCTAGCGGGAATATGTACGAGCAGTACTTC CASSDASGNMYEQYF
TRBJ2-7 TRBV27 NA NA TGTGCCAGCAGTTTATCCGCAGGGGCTAGGTACGAGCAGTACTTC CASSLSAGARYEQYF
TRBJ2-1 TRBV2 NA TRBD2 TGTGCCAGCAGCACAGGGCTAGCGGGATATATCAATGAGCAGTTCTTC CASSTGLAGYINEQFF
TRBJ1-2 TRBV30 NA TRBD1 TGTGCCTGGAGTGTACTGAGGGGGCGAAAGGACTACACCTTC CAWSVLRGRKDYTF
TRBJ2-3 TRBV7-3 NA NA TGTGCCAGCAGCTTACTCCGCATCCGGGCCGCATCCCTTAGTACAGATACGCAGTATTTT CASSLLRIRAASLSTDTQYF
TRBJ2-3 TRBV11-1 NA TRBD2 TGTGCCAGCAGCTTTACCGCCGGGACTAGCGCAGATACGCAGTATTTT CASSFTAGTSADTQYF
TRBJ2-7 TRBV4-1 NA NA TGCGCCAGCAGCCAAGGAGGGGTTTCCTACGAGCAGTACTTC CASSQGGVSYEQYF